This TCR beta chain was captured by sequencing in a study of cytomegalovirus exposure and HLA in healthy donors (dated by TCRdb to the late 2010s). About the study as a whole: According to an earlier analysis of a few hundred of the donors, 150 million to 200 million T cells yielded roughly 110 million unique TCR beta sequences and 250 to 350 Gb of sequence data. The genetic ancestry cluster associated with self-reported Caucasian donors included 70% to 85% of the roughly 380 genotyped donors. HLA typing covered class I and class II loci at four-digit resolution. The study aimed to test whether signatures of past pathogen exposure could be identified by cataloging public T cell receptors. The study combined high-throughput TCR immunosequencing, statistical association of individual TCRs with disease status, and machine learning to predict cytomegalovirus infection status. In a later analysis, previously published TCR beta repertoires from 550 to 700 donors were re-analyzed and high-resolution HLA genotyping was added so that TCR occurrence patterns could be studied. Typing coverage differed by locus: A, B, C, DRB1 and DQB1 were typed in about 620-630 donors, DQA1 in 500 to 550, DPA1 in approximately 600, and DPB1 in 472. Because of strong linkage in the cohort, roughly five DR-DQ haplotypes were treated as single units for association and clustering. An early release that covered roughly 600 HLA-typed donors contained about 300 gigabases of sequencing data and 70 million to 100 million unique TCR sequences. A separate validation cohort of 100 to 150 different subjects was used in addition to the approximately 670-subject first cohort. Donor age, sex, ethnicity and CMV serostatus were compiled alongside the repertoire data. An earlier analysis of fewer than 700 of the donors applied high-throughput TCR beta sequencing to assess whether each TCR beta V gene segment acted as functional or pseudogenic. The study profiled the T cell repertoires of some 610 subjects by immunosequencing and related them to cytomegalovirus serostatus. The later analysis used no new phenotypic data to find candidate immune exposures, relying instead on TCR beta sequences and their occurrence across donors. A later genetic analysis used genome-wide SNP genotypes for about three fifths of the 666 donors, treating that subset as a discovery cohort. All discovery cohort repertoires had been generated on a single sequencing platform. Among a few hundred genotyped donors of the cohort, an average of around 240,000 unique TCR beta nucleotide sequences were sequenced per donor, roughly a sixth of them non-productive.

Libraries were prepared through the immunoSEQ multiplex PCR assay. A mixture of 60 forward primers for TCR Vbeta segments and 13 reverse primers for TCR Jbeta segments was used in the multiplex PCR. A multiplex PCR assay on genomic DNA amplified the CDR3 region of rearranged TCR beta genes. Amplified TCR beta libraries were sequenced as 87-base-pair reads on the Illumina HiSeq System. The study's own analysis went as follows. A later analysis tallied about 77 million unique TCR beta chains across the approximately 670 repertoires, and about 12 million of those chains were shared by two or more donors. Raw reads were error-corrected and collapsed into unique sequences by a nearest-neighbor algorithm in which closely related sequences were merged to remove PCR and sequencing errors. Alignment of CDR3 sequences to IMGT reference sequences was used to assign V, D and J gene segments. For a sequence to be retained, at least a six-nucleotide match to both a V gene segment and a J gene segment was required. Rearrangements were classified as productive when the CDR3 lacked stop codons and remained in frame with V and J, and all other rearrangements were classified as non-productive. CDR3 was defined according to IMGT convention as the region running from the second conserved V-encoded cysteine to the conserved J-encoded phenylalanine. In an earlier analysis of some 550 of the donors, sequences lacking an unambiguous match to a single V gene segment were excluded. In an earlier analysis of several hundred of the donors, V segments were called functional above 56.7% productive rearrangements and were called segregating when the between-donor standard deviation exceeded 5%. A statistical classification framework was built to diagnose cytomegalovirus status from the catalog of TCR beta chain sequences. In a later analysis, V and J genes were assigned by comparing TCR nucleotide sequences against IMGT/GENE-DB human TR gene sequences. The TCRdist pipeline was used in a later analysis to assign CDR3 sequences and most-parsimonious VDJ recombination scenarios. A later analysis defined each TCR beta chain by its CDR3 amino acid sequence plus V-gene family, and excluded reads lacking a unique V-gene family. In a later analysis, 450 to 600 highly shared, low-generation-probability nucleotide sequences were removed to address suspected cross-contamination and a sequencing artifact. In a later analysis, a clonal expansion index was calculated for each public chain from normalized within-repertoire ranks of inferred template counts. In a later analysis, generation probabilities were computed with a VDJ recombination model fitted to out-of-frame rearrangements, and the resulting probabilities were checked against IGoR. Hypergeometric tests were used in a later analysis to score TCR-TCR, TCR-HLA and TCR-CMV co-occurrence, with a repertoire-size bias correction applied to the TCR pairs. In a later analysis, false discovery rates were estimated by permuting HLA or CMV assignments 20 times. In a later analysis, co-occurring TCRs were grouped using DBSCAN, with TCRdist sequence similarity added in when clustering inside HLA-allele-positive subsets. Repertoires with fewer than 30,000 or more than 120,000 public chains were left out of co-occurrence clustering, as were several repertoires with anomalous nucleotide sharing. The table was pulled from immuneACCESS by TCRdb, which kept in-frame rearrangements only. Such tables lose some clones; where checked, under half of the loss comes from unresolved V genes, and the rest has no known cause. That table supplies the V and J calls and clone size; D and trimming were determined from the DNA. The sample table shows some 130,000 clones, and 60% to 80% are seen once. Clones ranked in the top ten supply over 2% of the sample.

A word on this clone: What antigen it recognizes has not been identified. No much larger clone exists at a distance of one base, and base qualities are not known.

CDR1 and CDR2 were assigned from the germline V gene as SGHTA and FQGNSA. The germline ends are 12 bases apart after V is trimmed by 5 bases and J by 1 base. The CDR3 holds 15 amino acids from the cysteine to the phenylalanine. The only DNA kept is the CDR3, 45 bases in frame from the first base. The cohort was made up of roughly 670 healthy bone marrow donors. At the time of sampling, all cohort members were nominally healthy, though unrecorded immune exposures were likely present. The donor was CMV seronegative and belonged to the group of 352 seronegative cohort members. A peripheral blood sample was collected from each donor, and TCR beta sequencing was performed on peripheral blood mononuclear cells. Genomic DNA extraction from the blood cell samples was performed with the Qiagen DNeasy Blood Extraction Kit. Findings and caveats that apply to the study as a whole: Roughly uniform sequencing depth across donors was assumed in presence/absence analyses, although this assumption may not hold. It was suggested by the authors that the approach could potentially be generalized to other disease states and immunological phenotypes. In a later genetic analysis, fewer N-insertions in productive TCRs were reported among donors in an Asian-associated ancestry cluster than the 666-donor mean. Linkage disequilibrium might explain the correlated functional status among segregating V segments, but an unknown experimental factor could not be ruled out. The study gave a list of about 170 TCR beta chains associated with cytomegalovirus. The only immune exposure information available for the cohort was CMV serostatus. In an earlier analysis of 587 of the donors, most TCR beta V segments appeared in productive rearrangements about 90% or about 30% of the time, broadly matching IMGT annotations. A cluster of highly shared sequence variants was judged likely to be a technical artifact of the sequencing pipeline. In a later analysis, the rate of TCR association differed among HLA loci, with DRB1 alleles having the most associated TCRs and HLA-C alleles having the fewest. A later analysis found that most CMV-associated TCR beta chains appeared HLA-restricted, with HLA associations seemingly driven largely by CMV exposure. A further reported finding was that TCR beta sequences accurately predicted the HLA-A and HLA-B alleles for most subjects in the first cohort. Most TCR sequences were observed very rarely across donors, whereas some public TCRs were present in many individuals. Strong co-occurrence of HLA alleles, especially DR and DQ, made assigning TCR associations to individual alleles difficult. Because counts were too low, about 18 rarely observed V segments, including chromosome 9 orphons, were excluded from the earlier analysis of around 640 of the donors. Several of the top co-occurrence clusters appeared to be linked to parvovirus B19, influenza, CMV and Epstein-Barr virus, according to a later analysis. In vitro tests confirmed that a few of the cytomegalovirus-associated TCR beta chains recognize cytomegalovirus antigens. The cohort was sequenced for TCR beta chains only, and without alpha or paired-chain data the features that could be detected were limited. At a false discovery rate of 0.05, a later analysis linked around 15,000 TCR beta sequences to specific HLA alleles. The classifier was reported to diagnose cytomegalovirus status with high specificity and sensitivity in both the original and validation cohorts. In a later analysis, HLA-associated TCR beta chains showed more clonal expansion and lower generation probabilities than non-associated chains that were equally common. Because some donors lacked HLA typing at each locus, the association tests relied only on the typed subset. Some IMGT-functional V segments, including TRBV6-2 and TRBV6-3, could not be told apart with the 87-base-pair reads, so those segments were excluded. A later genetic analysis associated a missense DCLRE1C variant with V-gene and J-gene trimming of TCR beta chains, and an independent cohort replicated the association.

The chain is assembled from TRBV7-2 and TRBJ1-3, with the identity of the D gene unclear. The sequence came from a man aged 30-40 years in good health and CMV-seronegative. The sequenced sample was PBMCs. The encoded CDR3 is CASSPSHISGNTIYF. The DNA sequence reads TGTGCCAGCAGCCCGTCCCACATATCTGGAAACACCATATATTTT.